A selection of T cell receptor beta chains follows, all from one sample in a study of T cell changes during pregnancy in multiple sclerosis. Here immunoSEQ multiplex PCR was the method, and the copy in TCRdb shows in-frame clones only, minus some. The table records tens of thousands of clones, 80% to 95% of them present only once. Sequenced material: peripheral blood, taken in the first trimester of pregnancy. Receptors originate from a female donor with multiple sclerosis, enrolled in a pregnancy study. CDR3s include the opening cysteine and the closing phenylalanine or tryptophan. D genes are given only for firm matches. Some rows have no size entry. The others give once, few or many, or a class for an expanded clone.

>TRBJ2-5|TRBV6-1|TRBD2|few
CASSELSGGQETQYF
TGTGCCAGCAGTGAATTAAGCGGGGGGCAAGAGACCCAGTACTTC
>TRBJ2-5|TRBV30|-|-
CAWTVQETQYF
TGTGCCTGGACAGTCCAAGAGACCCAGTACTTC
>TRBJ2-7|TRBV2|TRBD2|-
CASRGASGSNYEQYF
TGTGCCAGCCGAGGGGCTAGCGGGTCGAACTACGAGCAGTACTTC
>TRBJ1-1|TRBV6-1|-|-
CASSESRVNTEAFF
TGTGCCAGCAGTGAATCCCGGGTGAACACTGAAGCTTTCTTT
>TRBJ2-2|TRBV2|-|-
CASRLETNTNTGELFF
TGTGCCAGCAGGCTAGAAACTAACACGAACACCGGGGAGCTGTTTTTT
>TRBJ2-1|TRBV9|TRBD1|-
CASSDRTGGIEQFF
TGTGCCAGCAGCGACAGGACAGGGGGTATTGAGCAGTTCTTC
>TRBJ2-3|TRBV9|-|-
CASSVTRGTADTQYF
TGTGCCAGCAGCGTAACCCGGGGAACGGCAGATACGCAGTATTTT
>TRBJ2-7|TRBV5-5|TRBD1|-
CASSWETGLAYEQYF
TGTGCCAGCAGCTGGGAGACAGGGTTAGCCTACGAGCAGTACTTC
>TRBJ2-2|TRBV4-3|-|-
CASSPMSGPGELFF
TGCGCCAGCAGCCCTATGAGCGGGCCCGGGGAGCTGTTTTTT
>TRBJ1-4|TRBV9|-|-
CASSSYTDGRGNEKLFF
TGTGCCAGCAGCTCCTATACCGACGGGAGAGGAAATGAAAAACTGTTTTTT
>TRBJ2-3|TRBV9|-|-
CASSVALGPGTDTQYF
TGTGCCAGCAGCGTAGCCTTGGGGCCAGGCACAGATACGCAGTATTTT
>TRBJ1-6|TRBV23-1|TRBD1|-
CASSGHLTGGKIALHF
TGCGCCAGCAGTGGACACCTGACAGGGGGAAAGATAGCCCTCCACTTT
>TRBJ2-5|TRBV7-3|TRBD2|-
CASSRSGALGETQYF
TGTGCCAGCAGCCGGAGCGGGGCCCTAGGGGAGACCCAGTACTTC
>TRBJ1-1|TRBV9|-|-
CASSGDTGTEAFF
TGTGCCAGCAGCGGGGACACAGGAACTGAAGCTTTCTTT
>TRBJ2-3|TRBV2|-|-
CASSEGLSTDTQYF
TGTGCCAGCAGTGAAGGACTTTCCACAGATACGCAGTATTTT
>TRBJ1-1|TRBV27|TRBD1|-
CASSLLGQGVTFF
TGTGCCAGCAGTTTACTCGGACAGGGGGTAACTTTCTTT
>TRBJ1-1|TRBV18|-|-
CASSPLTGYTEAFF
TGTGCCAGCTCACCACTAACAGGCTACACTGAAGCTTTCTTT
>TRBJ1-3|TRBV9|TRBD1|-
CASSSTGVAGNTIYF
TGTGCCAGCAGCTCCACAGGGGTGGCTGGAAACACCATATATTTT
>TRBJ1-1|TRBV9|TRBD1|-
CASSARQGDTEAFF
TGTGCCAGCAGCGCCCGACAGGGTGACACTGAAGCTTTCTTT
>TRBJ2-2|TRBV6-1|-|once
CASRTVSEFTGELFF
TGTGCCAGCAGAACCGTTAGCGAGTTCACCGGGGAGCTGTTTTTT
>TRBJ1-4|TRBV5-1|-|-
CASSLDWAANEKLFF
TGCGCCAGCAGCTTGGACTGGGCAGCTAATGAAAAACTGTTTTTT
>TRBJ2-7|TRBV5-4|-|-
CASGRESSYEQYF
TGTGCCAGCGGTCGAGAAAGTTCCTACGAGCAGTACTTC
>TRBJ2-5|TRBV4-3|-|-
CASSQDSLGETQYF
TGCGCCAGCAGCCAAGATAGTCTCGGAGAGACCCAGTACTTC
>TRBJ1-5|TRBV6-1|-|-
CASSEWRGQPQHF
TGTGCCAGCAGTGAATGGCGAGGACAGCCCCAGCATTTT
>TRBJ1-3|TRBV18|-|-
CASSLRERELSGNTIYF
TGTGCCAGCTCCCTCAGAGAAAGGGAGCTCTCTGGAAACACCATATATTTT
>TRBJ2-3|TRBV14|-|-
CATGPPGITDTQYF
TGTGCCACAGGCCCGCCGGGAATCACAGATACGCAGTATTTT
>TRBJ2-1|TRBV7-2|-|-
CASSLSGGYGEQFF
TGTGCCAGCAGCTTATCGGGTGGTTACGGTGAGCAGTTCTTC
>TRBJ2-3|TRBV7-2|TRBD2|-
CASSLGQRGNQGKDTQYF
TGTGCCAGCAGCTTAGGGCAGCGGGGGAACCAAGGCAAGGATACGCAGTATTTT
>TRBJ2-3|TRBV5-1|-|-
CASSLQGQGADTQYF
TGCGCCAGCAGCTTGCAGGGGCAAGGGGCAGATACGCAGTATTTT
>TRBJ1-2|TRBV11-3|-|-
CASSLQGSLGYTF
TGTGCCAGCAGCTTACAGGGTTCTTTAGGCTACACCTTC
>TRBJ2-1|TRBV5-5|-|once
CASSLWPWEQFF
TGTGCCAGCAGCTTGTGGCCCTGGGAGCAGTTCTTC